The rows below give T cell receptor beta chains drawn from one sample of a study of cytomegalovirus exposure and HLA in healthy donors. Profiled with immunoSEQ multiplex PCR; TCRdb holds only in-frame clones, not every one. The table lists 200,000 or so clones, roughly four fifths of them singletons, with 6.5% in the top ten. Sequencing used PBMCs. Every receptor here comes from a woman aged 45 to 65 in good health and CMV-seropositive. Both conserved end residues are trimmed from each CDR3. A D gene is named only where the DNA matches it firmly.

>TRBD1|TRBV7-9
ASSKGQGSEKLF
>TRBD2|TRBV5-4
ASSEGLADYYEQY
>-|TRBV19
ASRVATGANTEAF
>TRBD2|TRBV11-3
ASSSGLAGATDTQY
>-|TRBV6-5
ASSRGSGDQPQH
>TRBD1|TRBV5-1
ASRLTGVTDTQY
>-|TRBV19
ASSIHRVKDKDIQY
>-|TRBV2
ASRLGGGRTEAF
>-|TRBV30
AWSVRAGSGNEQF
>-|TRBV5-1
ASSLPGENIQY
>-|TRBV7-9
ASSPRAGETQY
>-|TRBV2
ASSEVPSAKNSQY
>TRBD1|TRBV5-1
ASSLGAGGHTEAF
>-|TRBV29-1
SVAHTDRTGETQY
>TRBD2|TRBV5-1
ASSLTPTSGGANEQF
>TRBD1|TRBV27
ASSDGQGWGEAF
>TRBD1|TRBV19
ASSIGTGQRFNEKLF
>-|TRBV11-2
ASTWGGTEYGYT
>TRBD1|TRBV5-1
ASSSKPGQGADTQY
>TRBD1|TRBV27
ASSRDRRNTEAF
>TRBD1|TRBV15
ATSNLTGTYQPQH
>-|TRBV18
ASSPMWREQRSTDTQY
>TRBD2|TRBV7-9
ASSSSGSYTGELF
>-|TRBV6-5
ASRLDSGETQY
>-|TRBV7-9
ASSRSGGNYGYT
>-|TRBV27
ASTSLGGEGQPQH
>TRBD2|TRBV5-4
ASSYGTSFYNEQF
>-|TRBV4-3
ASSQGTQGMATGELF
>-|TRBV30
AWSTRRGTYEQY
>-|TRBV7-9
ASSWGQTGTPSQETQY
>TRBD1|TRBV7-2
ASSFNFRDRIYGYT
>-|TRBV7-9
ASSPYSASSYNEQF
>TRBD1|TRBV5-1
ASSLGTGYNSPLH